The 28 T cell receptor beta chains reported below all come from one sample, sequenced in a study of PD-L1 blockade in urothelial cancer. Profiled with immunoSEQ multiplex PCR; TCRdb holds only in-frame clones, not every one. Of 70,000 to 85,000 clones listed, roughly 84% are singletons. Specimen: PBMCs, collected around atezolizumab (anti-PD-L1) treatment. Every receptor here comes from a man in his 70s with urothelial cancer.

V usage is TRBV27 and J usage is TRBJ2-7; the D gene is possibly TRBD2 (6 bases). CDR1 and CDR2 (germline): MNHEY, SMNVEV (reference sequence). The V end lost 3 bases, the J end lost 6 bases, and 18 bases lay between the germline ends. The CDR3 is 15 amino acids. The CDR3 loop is CASSFSSEGLTEQYF. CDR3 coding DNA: TGTGCCAGCAGTTTCTCGTCGGAGGGCCTAACCGAGCAGTACTTC.

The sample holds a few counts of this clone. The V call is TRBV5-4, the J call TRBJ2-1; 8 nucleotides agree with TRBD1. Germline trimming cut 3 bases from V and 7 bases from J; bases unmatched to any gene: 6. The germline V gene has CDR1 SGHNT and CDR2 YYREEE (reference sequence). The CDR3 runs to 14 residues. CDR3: CASSSGQGRNEQFF. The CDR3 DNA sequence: TGTGCCAGCAGCTCCGGACAGGGTCGGAATGAGCAGTTCTTC.

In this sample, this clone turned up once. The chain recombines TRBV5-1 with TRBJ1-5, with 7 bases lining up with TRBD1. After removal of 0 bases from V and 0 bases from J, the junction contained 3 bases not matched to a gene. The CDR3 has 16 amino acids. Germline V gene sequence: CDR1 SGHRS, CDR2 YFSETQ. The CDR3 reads CASSLEGASSNQPQHF. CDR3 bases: TGCGCCAGCAGCTTGGAGGGGGCCTCTAGCAATCAGCCCCAGCATTTT.

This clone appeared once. Here the CDR3 DNA reads TGTGCCAGCAGCCTTACAGGGATTGGTGGGAACACTGAAGCTTTCTTT. This translates into CASSLTGIGGNTEAFF. The J gene is TRBJ1-1, the V gene TRBV9, with D possibly being TRBD1 (6 bases). The CDR3 length is 16 residues. Germline CDR1 SGDLS, CDR2 YYNGEE. V lost 4 bases to trimming and J lost 1 base, with 17 bases between them.

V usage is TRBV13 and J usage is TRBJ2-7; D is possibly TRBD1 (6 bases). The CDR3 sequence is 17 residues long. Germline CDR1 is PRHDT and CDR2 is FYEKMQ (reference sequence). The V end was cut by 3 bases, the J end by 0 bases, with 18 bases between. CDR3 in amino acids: CASSLETGVHSSYEQYF. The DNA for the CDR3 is TGTGCCAGCAGCTTGGAGACAGGCGTCCATAGCTCCTACGAGCAGTACTTC.

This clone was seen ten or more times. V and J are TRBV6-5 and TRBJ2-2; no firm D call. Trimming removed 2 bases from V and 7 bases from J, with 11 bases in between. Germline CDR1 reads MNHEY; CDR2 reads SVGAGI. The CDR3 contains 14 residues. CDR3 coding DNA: TGTGCCAGCAGTTACCTCCGAGGTGGCGGGGAGCTGTTTTTT. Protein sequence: CASSYLRGGGELFF.

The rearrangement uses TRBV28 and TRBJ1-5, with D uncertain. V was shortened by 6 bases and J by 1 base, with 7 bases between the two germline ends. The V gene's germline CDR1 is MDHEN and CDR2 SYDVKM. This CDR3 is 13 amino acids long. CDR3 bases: TGTGCCAGCAGCTACGGGAGCAATCAGCCCCAGCATTTT. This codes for CASSYGSNQPQHF.

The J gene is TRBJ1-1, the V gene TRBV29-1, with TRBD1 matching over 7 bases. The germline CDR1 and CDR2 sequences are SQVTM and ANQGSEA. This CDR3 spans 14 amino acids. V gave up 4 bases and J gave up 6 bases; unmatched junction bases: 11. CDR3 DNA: TGCAGCGTTGCCGGCCGGACAGGAGGCGCTGAAGCTTTCTTT. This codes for CSVAGRTGGAEAFF.

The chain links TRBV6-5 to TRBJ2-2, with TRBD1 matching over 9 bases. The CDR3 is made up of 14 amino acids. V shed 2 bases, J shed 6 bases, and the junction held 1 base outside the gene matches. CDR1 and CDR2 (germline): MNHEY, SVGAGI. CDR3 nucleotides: TGTGCCAGCAGTTACAACAGGGGGCCCGGGGAGCTGTTTTTT. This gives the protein CASSYNRGPGELFF.

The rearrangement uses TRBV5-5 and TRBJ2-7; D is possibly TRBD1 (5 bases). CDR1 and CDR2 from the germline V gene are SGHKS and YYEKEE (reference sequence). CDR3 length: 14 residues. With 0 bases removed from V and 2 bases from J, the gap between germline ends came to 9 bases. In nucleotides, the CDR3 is TGTGCCAGCAGCTTGGCGTCAGGGCCCTACGAGCAGTACTTC. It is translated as CASSLASGPYEQYF. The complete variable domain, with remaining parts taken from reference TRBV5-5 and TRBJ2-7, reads DAGVTQSPTHLIKTRGQQVTLRCSPISGHKSVSWYQQVLGQGPQFIFQYYEKEERGRGNFPDRFSARQFPNYSSELNVNALLLGDSALYLCASSLASGPYEQYFGPGTRLTVT.

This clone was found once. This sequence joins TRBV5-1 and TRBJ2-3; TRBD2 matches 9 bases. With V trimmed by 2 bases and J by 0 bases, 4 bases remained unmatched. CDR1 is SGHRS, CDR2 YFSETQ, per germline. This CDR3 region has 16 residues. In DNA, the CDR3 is TGCGCCAGCAGCTTAGTTAGCGGGAGTAGCACAGATACGCAGTATTTT. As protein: CASSLVSGSSTDTQYF.

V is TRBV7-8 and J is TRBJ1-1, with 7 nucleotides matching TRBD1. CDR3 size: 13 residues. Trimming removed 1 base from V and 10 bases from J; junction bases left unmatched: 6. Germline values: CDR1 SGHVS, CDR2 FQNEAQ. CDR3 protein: CASSLDRGNLAFF. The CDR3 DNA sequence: TGTGCCAGCAGCTTAGACAGGGGCAATTTAGCTTTCTTT.

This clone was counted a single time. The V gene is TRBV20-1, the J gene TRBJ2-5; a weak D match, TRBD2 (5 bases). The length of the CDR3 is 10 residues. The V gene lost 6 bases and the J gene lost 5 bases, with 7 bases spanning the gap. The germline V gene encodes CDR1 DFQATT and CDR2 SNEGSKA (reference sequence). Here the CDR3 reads CSAGGETQYF. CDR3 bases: TGCAGTGCCGGAGGCGAGACCCAGTACTTC.

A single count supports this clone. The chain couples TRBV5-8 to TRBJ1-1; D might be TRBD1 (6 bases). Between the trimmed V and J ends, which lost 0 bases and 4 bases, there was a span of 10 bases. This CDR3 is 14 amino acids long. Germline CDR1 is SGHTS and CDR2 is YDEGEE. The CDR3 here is CASSLGIRGTEAFF. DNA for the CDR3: TGTGCCAGCAGCTTGGGGATCAGGGGCACTGAAGCTTTCTTT. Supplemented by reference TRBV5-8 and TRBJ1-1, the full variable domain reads EAGVTQSPTHLIKTRGQQATLRCSPISGHTSVYWYQQALGLGLQFLLWYDEGEERNRGNFPPRFSGRQFPNYSSELNVNALELEDSALYLCASSLGIRGTEAFFGQGTRLTVV.

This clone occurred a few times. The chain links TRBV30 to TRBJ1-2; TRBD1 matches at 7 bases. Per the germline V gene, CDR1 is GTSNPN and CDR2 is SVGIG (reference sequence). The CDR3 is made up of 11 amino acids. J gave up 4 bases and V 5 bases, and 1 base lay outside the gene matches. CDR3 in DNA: TGTGCCTGGGGGACAGTCTATGGCTACACCTTC. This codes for CAWGTVYGYTF.

The CDR3 region has the DNA TGTGCCAGCAGTCCTCCGCGGGGCAGGATAACCGATACGCAGTATTTT. Protein product: CASSPPRGRITDTQYF. The chain employs TRBV28 and TRBJ2-3; tentative D call: TRBD2 (6 bases). Germline V lookup: CDR1 MDHEN, CDR2 SYDVKM. V gave up 5 bases and J gave up 6 bases, with 21 bases separating them. The CDR3 sequence is 16 residues long.

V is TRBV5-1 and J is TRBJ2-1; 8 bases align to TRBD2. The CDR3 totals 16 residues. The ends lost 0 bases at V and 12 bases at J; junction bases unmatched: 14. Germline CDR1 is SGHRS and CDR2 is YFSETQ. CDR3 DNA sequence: TGCGCCAGCAGCTTGGGTTCGGGCGGGAGGACCACGGTGCAGTTCTTC. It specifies CASSLGSGGRTTVQFF. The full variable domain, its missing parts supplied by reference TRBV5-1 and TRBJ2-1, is KAGVTQTPRYLIKTRGQQVTLSCSPISGHRSVSWYQQTPGQGLQFLFEYFSETQRNKGNFPGRFSGRQFSNSRSEMNVSTLELGDSALYLCASSLGSGGRTTVQFFGPGTRLTVL.

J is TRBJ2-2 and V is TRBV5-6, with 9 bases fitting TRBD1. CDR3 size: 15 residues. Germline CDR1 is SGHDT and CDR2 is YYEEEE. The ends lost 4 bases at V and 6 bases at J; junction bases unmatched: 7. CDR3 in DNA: TGTGCCAGCAGCCAGGACAGGGGTTGGCCCGGGGAGCTGTTTTTT. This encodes CASSQDRGWPGELFF.

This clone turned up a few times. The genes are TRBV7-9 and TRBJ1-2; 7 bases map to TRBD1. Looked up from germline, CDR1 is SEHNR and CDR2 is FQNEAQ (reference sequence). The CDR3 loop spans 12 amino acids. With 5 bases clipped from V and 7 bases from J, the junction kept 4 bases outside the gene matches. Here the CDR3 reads CASSTRTGGYTF. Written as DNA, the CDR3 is TGTGCCAGCAGCACCCGGACAGGTGGCTACACCTTC.

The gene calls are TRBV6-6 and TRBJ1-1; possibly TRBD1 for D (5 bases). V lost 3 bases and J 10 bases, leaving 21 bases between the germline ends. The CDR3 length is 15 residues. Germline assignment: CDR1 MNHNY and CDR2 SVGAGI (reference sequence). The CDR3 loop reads CASSYYAPTGGGAFF. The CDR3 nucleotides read TGTGCCAGCAGTTATTACGCCCCCACCGGGGGGGGAGCTTTCTTT.

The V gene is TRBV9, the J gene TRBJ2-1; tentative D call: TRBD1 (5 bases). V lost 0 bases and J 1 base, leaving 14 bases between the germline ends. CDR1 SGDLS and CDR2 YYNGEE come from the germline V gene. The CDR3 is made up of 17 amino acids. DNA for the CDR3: TGTGCCAGCAGCGTAGCTACAGGACCCCGTTCCTACAATGAGCAGTTCTTC. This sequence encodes CASSVATGPRSYNEQFF.

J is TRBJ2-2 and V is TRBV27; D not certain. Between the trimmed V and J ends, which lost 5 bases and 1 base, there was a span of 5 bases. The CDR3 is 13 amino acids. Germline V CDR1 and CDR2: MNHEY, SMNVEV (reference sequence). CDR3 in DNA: TGTGCCAGCAGTCCCTTGAACACCGGGGAGCTGTTTTTT. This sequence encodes CASSPLNTGELFF.

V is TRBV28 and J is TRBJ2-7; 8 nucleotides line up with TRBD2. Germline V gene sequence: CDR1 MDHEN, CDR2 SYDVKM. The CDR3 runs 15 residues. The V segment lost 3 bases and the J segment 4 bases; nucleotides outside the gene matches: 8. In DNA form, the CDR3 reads TGTGCCAGCAGTTTCGGGGGGGGCAGGAATTACGAGCAGTACTTC. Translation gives CASSFGGGRNYEQYF.

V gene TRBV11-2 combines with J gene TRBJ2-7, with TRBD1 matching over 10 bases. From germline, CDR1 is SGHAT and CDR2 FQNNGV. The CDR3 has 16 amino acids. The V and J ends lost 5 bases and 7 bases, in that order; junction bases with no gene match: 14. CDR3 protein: CASSPRTGGTLGEQYF. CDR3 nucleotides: TGTGCCAGCAGCCCACGGACAGGGGGGACTTTGGGTGAGCAGTACTTC.

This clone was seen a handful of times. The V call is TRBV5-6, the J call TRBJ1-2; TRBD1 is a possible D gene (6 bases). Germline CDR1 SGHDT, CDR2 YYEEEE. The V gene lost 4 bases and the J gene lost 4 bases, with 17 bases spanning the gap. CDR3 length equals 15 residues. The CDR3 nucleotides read TGTGCCAGCAGCACCGTCAGGGGCTGGCCCTATGGCTACACCTTC. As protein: CASSTVRGWPYGYTF.

In nucleotides, the CDR3 is TGCGCCAGCAGCCAACCGGGACAGGGGATCTATGGCTACACCTTC. It codes for CASSQPGQGIYGYTF. V is TRBV5-1 and J is TRBJ1-2; the match to TRBD1 covers 10 bases. With V trimmed by 4 bases and J by 4 bases, 7 bases remained unmatched. The CDR3 totals 15 residues. Germline values: CDR1 SGHRS, CDR2 YFSETQ.

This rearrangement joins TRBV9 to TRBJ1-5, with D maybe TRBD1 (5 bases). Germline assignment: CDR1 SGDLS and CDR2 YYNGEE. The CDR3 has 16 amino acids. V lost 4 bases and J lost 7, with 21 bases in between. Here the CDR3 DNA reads TGTGCCAGCAGCCTAGGGCCTGGGGGGGGAAGCCAGCCCCAGCATTTT. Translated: CASSLGPGGGSQPQHF.

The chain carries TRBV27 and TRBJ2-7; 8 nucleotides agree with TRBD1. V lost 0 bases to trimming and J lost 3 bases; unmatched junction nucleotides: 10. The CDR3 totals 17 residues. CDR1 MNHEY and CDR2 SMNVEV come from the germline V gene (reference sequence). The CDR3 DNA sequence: TGTGCCAGCAGTTTATCCCCTCAGGGGGCTGGGAACTACGAGCAGTACTTC. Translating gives CASSLSPQGAGNYEQYF.